This T cell receptor (beta chain) derives from a study of T cells in Graves' hyperthyroidism and ophthalmopathy. The CDR3 regions of TCR beta were amplified from RNA transcripts. HTBI primers were the set used in a first-round RT-PCR of the TCR CDR3. TCRdb re-called the multiplex PCR reads with MiXCR, one entry per CDR3 protein. The table shows about 690,000 distinct CDR3 sequences, with 17% occurring only once. V lost 5 bases, J lost 8 bases, and 12 bases lay in between. The CDR3 loop spans 11 amino acids. The germline CDR1 and CDR2 sequences are DFQATT and SNEGSKA (reference sequence). This clonotype was counted a few times.

Sequencing used blood. The TCR was taken from a man aged 50-60 years with Graves' hyperthyroidism. The chain recombines TRBV20-1 with TRBJ1-2; no clear D. CDR3 sequence reads: CSASPVPGYTF. The CDR3 bases are TGCAGTGCTTCCCCGGTGCCGGGCTACACCTTC.